This TCR beta chain emerged from a study of metastatic and nonmetastatic thyroid tumors. Across the whole study: Thyroid patients, malignant and benign, had repertoires compared across blood and tumor or nodule tissue. Overall study findings and caveats: Relative to benign nodules, malignant thyroid tumors were reportedly characterized by significantly elevated TCR beta diversity in blood and tumor.

No patient had received any treatment before thyroid surgery. Source study methods: A classifier for distant metastasis in papillary thyroid cancer was constructed using CDR3 differences observed across clinicopathological groups. TCRdb reanalyzed the PCR reads with MiXCR. These V and J calls originate from TCRdb's pipeline instead of the authors' own analysis. Of more than 5,500 clones in the sample, 30% were seen once. Germline V gives CDR1 SNHLY, CDR2 FYNNEI. Deletions cut 3 bases from V and 4 bases from J, with 7 bases between. The CDR3 length is 12 residues. Remarks on this clone: The antigen is unknown.

Sequencing was carried out using adjacent normal tissue. The genes are TRBV2 and TRBJ2-7; D gene unclear. This TCR derives from a female donor with papillary thyroid cancer or a benign thyroid nodule (not recorded which). Some clones in this sample may be carry-over from other donors' samples. CDR3 nucleotides: TGTGCCAGCAGTGATTGGGATTACGAGCAGTACTTC. As protein: CASSDWDYEQYF.